These 21 T cell receptor beta chains originate from one sample sequenced in a study of kidney transplant recipient with SARS-CoV-2 infection. From the reads, TCRdb called clonotypes with MiXCR, one entry per CDR3 protein. Here the sample spans 200,000 to 300,000 distinct CDR3 sequences, more than 25% being singletons. The input for sequencing was a blood sample, taken at baseline and on roughly day 110 from a kidney transplant recipient. Receptor source: a male patient younger than 45 who had COVID-19 and was a kidney transplant recipient. The graft donor may have given rise to some T cells.

This clonotype occurred many times. The rearrangement uses TRBV7-8 and TRBJ2-7; the D call may be TRBD1 or TRBD2 (5 bases each). V shed 5 bases and J shed 2 bases, with 16 bases lying between them. Per the germline V gene, CDR1 is SGHVS and CDR2 is FQNEAQ. The CDR3 runs to 15 residues. The CDR3 DNA is TGTGCCAGCAGCCAGTCCGGGACGAGGACCTACGAGCAGTACTTC. Amino acids: CASSQSGTRTYEQYF.

As regards this clonotype: Being one base from a much bigger clone, this may be a read error. The CDR3: CVSSSRDFFDSPLHF. In DNA form, the CDR3 reads TGTGTCAGCAGTAGCAGGGACTTTTTTGATTCACCCCTCCACTTT. The chain carries TRBV27 and TRBJ1-6; D possibly corresponds to TRBD1 (5 bases). The CDR3 sequence is 15 residues long. The germline V gene has CDR1 MNHEY and CDR2 SMNVEV (reference sequence).

With regard to this clonotype: This probably arose from a read error, given a far larger clone one base away. This rearrangement joins TRBV11-2 to TRBJ2-5; no definite D call. The CDR3 is 11 residues long. CDR1 SGHAT and CDR2 FQNNGV come from the germline V gene. The CDR3 loop reads CASSAQEAQYF. CDR3 sequence (DNA): TGTGCCAGCAGCGCGCAAGAGGCCCAGTACTTC.

A note on this clonotype: This may come from a read error, since a much larger clone is one base off. This rearrangement joins TRBV28 to TRBJ1-1; D is unclear. The germline V and J ends were trimmed by 3 bases and 4 bases, with 12 bases remaining between them. CDR3 size: 14 residues. Germline CDR1 reads MDHEN; CDR2 reads SYDVKM. CDR3 DNA: TGTGCCAGCAGTTTTGCGGGCTTTAGCACTGAAGCTTTCTTT. It is translated as CASSFAGFSTEAFF.

Comment on this clonotype: One base away lies a much larger clone, so this may be a sequencing read error. V gene TRBV7-1 combines with J gene TRBJ1-2; D unresolved. TRBV7-1 is treated as an ORF (open reading frame) with a function not yet certain. This CDR3 comprises 17 residues. V lost 5 bases, J lost 4 bases, and 23 bases lay in between. The CDR3: CASSGRIHEGKTYGYTF. The CDR3 nucleotides read TGTGCCAGCAGCGGGAGGATTCACGAGGGAAAGACCTATGGCTACACCTTC.

This clonotype was seen ten or more times. The V and J genes are TRBV5-5 and TRBJ1-2; D uncertain. Trimming took off 7 bases at V and 4 bases at J, with 23 bases between the two ends. CDR1 is SGHKS, CDR2 YYEKEE, per germline (reference sequence). This CDR3 is built from 16 residues. In nucleotides, the CDR3 is TGTGCCAGCGGGTGTTATGTCTCGCGAAAGACCTATGGCTACACCTTC. This encodes CASGCYVSRKTYGYTF.

This clonotype appeared once. This may arise from a read error, as a much more abundant clone is one base away. This rearrangement joins TRBV10-3 to TRBJ1-4; a possible D gene is TRBD1 (5 bases). This CDR3 spans 14 amino acids. Per the germline V gene, CDR1 is ENHRY and CDR2 is SYGVKD. The CDR3 loop reads CAFSDGGGEEKLFF. In DNA, the CDR3 is TGTGCCTTCAGTGATGGGGGGGGAGAAGAAAAACTGTTTTTT.

This clonotype was seen repeatedly, ten times or more. DNA for the CDR3: TGTGCCAGCAGCCAGGCTAGTCCCATTTCTTTCTCTGAGACCCAGTACTTC. This gives the protein CASSQASPISFSETQYF. The V and J genes are TRBV3-1 and TRBJ2-5, with D uncertain. Trimming took off 3 bases at V and 5 bases at J, with 22 bases between the two ends. The germline V gene has CDR1 LGHDT and CDR2 YNNKEL (reference sequence). This CDR3 has 17 residues.

The genes are TRBV27 and TRBJ2-1, with 9 bases identical to TRBD2. Germline V CDR1 and CDR2: MNHEY, SMNVEV (reference sequence). This CDR3 comprises 16 residues. V gave up 5 bases and J gave up 6 bases; unmatched junction bases: 11. Written as DNA, the CDR3 is TGTGCCAGCAGTCCGCCGGGACTAGCAAATACCAATGAGCAGTTCTTC. Translating gives CASSPPGLANTNEQFF.

As for this clonotype: A much larger clone is a single base away; this may be a read error. CDR3 protein: CASSLGVGHEQYF. CDR3 DNA sequence: TGTGCCAGCAGCTTAGGTGTTGGCCACGAGCAGTACTTC. The rearrangement uses TRBV7-9 and TRBJ2-4; no clear D. Judging by the DNA end, TRBJ2-7 fits better; the J call may be wrong. CDR1 and CDR2 (germline): SEHNR, FQNEAQ (reference sequence). The CDR3 covers 13 residues.

To note about this clonotype: A far larger clone is just one base off, so this is likely a read error. The chain links TRBV6-6 to TRBJ1-1; TRBD1 is a possible D gene (6 bases). Trimming left V 2 bases short and J 5 bases short, with 12 bases between. The V gene's germline CDR1 is MNHNY and CDR2 SVGAGI (reference sequence). This CDR3 comprises 14 residues. DNA of the CDR3: TGTGCCAGCAGTTACCGGGGCAGGGGAACTGAAGCTTTCTTT. Translating gives CASSYRGRGTEAFF.

This clonotype has only a few counts. The chain joins TRBV20-1 to TRBJ2-3, with D hard to call. V shed 1 base and J shed 6 bases, with 14 bases lying between them. The germline CDR1 and CDR2 sequences are DFQATT and SNEGSKA (reference sequence). This CDR3 contains 14 residues. CDR3 residues: CSARVPFPGDTQYF. The CDR3 nucleotides read TGCAGTGCTAGAGTCCCATTCCCCGGCGATACGCAGTATTTT.

This clonotype was found many times. The chain couples TRBV7-8 to TRBJ1-5; 7 nucleotides match TRBD1. Trimming at V came to 5 bases and at J to 0 bases, leaving 7 bases not matched to a gene. CDR3 length: 16 residues. Germline CDR1 and CDR2: SGHVS and FQNEAQ. The chain's CDR3 is CASSARTGYSNQPQHF. Written as DNA, the CDR3 is TGTGCCAGCAGCGCCCGGACAGGCTATAGCAATCAGCCCCAGCATTTT.

Ten or more counts support this clonotype. Written as DNA, the CDR3 is TGTGCCAGCTCACCGAGTCAGGACGAGCAGTACTTC. Translated, it gives CASSPSQDEQYF. J is TRBJ2-7 and V is TRBV18; D unclear. Germline CDR1 KGHSH, CDR2 LQKENI. V was shortened by 3 bases and J by 5 bases, with 8 bases between the two germline ends. The CDR3 covers 12 residues.

There are many counts of this clonotype. The chain is built from TRBV6-8 and TRBJ1-6; 10 bases align to TRBD1. V shed 11 bases, J shed 5 bases, and the junction held 6 bases outside the gene matches. The CDR3 is 14 residues long. Germline V lookup: CDR1 MNHGY, CDR2 SAAAGT. CDR3 DNA sequence: TGTGCCTGCGGGACAGGGGCACATAATTCACCCCTCCACTTT. The encoded protein is CACGTGAHNSPLHF.

As for this clonotype: Being one base from a much bigger clone, this may be a read error. The rearrangement joins TRBV4-1 to TRBJ1-2, with D perhaps matching TRBD1 (5 bases). The CDR3 contains 17 residues. Trimming pared 0 bases from V and 8 bases from J, leaving 22 bases between. In germline, CDR1 is MGHRA, CDR2 YSYEKL. The CDR3: CASSQEGVIRGTSGYTF. Written as DNA, the CDR3 is TGCGCCAGCAGCCAAGAAGGTGTTATAAGGGGTACTAGCGGCTACACCTTC.

V gene TRBV9 combines with J gene TRBJ2-1; TRBD2 agrees at 9 bases. The CDR3 consists of 16 residues. The germline gives CDR1 SGDLS, CDR2 YYNGEE. Trimming cost V 0 bases and J 4 bases; bases outside gene matches: 5. The CDR3, as DNA: TGTGCCAGCAGCGTAGCCGGGCTAGCGGGGTACAATGAGCAGTTCTTC. Its translation is CASSVAGLAGYNEQFF.

The chain couples TRBV7-2 to TRBJ2-3, with 11 bases lining up with TRBD2. This CDR3 has 17 amino acids. Unmatched junction bases numbered 3, after V lost 1 base and J lost 0 bases. Germline CDR1 reads SGHTA; CDR2 reads FQGNSA. The DNA of the CDR3 is TGTGCCAGCAGCTTAGGGAGGACTAGCGGGAGCACAGATACGCAGTATTTT. Protein product: CASSLGRTSGSTDTQYF.

This clonotype was observed many times. The CDR3 DNA follows: TGCAGTGCTAGAGACACCAGGGTGTTTCCAACTAATGAAAAACTGTTTTTT. Amino acids: CSARDTRVFPTNEKLFF. The gene calls are TRBV20-1 and TRBJ1-4; maybe TRBD1 (5 bases). Germline assignment: CDR1 DFQATT and CDR2 SNEGSKA (reference sequence). V was pared by 0 bases and J by 0 bases, with 14 bases between. The CDR3 totals 17 residues.

This clonotype was seen a handful of times. This chain connects TRBV12-3 or TRBV12-4 to TRBJ2-1, with 11 positions matching TRBD2. V gave up 9 bases and J gave up 5 bases; unmatched junction bases: 3. CDR3 length: 13 residues. The CDR3 bases are TGTGCCAGTCGGGGACTAGCGGACAATGAGCAGTTCTTC. Its translation is CASRGLADNEQFF.

Turning to this clonotype: This may arise from a read error, as a much more abundant clone is one base away. This chain joins TRBV5-8 and TRBJ1-2; D is uncertain. V shed 7 bases and J shed 4 bases, with 23 bases lying between them. From germline, CDR1 is SGHTS and CDR2 YDEGEE. This CDR3 has 16 amino acids. CDR3 in DNA: TGTGCCAGCGAAAGTAATCATCCACGAAAGACCTATGGCTACACCTTC. As protein: CASESNHPRKTYGYTF.